Following are 31 T cell receptor beta chains from one sample sequenced in a study of radiation and T cells in renal cell carcinoma. Time point described: baseline pretreatment blood. The treatment is: 15 Gy SBRT to primary tumor, nephrectomy 4 weeks later. Profiling relied on immunoSEQ multiplex PCR, and the TCRdb table lists in-frame clones only, not all of them. The sample consists of some 50,000 clones, approximately 83% of them appearing once. Sequences were derived from blood, sampled from a patient whose treatment included radiotherapy and nephrectomy. The receptors stem from a woman aged 65 to 85 with renal cell carcinoma.

The chain links TRBV19 to TRBJ2-3; 7 bases map to TRBD1. Germline loops: CDR1 LNHDA, CDR2 SQIVND (reference sequence). Trimming took 1 base from V and 1 from J; bases not matched to a gene: 11. The CDR3 sequence is 18 residues long. CDR3 in amino acids: CASSIGLRRGPGTDTQYF. DNA for the CDR3: TGTGCCAGTAGTATAGGCTTACGAAGGGGGCCCGGCACAGATACGCAGTATTTT.

The genes are TRBV5-1 and TRBJ2-5; D gene uncertain. This CDR3 is built from 12 residues. Looked up from germline, CDR1 is SGHRS and CDR2 is YFSETQ. Trimming removed 3 bases from V and 4 bases from J, with 7 bases in between. The CDR3 DNA is TGCGCCAGCAGCTACCCCCCAGAGACCCAGTACTTC. Its translation is CASSYPPETQYF. The variable domain in full, completed from reference TRBV5-1 and TRBJ2-5, reads KAGVTQTPRYLIKTRGQQVTLSCSPISGHRSVSWYQQTPGQGLQFLFEYFSETQRNKGNFPGRFSGRQFSNSRSEMNVSTLELGDSALYLCASSYPPETQYFGPGTRLLVL.

The rearrangement uses TRBV4-2 and TRBJ2-7; the match to TRBD1 covers 9 bases. V trimming: 2 bases; J trimming: 5 bases; junction bases outside the gene matches: 4. The CDR3 runs 14 residues. Germline lookup yields CDR1 LGHNA and CDR2 YNFKEQ. CDR3 sequence: CASSQQDRGHEQYF. The CDR3 DNA reads as TGTGCCAGCAGCCAACAGGACAGGGGCCACGAGCAGTACTTC.

The rearrangement joins TRBV9 to TRBJ1-2, with D maybe TRBD1 (5 bases). Germline lookup yields CDR1 SGDLS and CDR2 YYNGEE. V lost 3 bases and J lost 5, with 14 bases in between. The CDR3 is made up of 14 amino acids. The DNA of the CDR3 is TGTGCCAGCAGCGAGCAGGGCGGGGGGTATGGCTACACCTTC. Translation gives CASSEQGGGYGYTF. The complete variable domain, with remaining parts taken from reference TRBV9 and TRBJ1-2, reads DSGVTQTPKHLITATGQRVTLRCSPRSGDLSVYWYQQSLDQGLQFLIQYYNGEERAKGNILERFSAQQFPDLHSELNLSSLELGDSALYFCASSEQGGGYGYTFGSGTRLTVV.

This chain joins TRBV19 and TRBJ2-2, with a possible D match to TRBD1 (6 bases). V dropped 5 bases and J dropped 6 bases, with 13 bases sitting between them. This CDR3 is 14 amino acids long. The germline CDR1 and CDR2 sequences are LNHDA and SQIVND (reference sequence). CDR3: CASSENRVAGELFF. In nucleotides, the CDR3 is TGTGCCAGTAGTGAGAACAGGGTAGCCGGGGAGCTGTTTTTT. The full variable domain, with the rest looked up from reference TRBV19 and TRBJ2-2, is DGGITQSPKYLFRKEGQNVTLSCEQNLNHDAMYWYRQDPGQGLRLIYYSQIVNDFQKGDIAEGYSVSREKKESFPLTVTSAQKNPTAFYLCASSENRVAGELFFGEGSRLTVL.

The chain is built from TRBV5-1 and TRBJ2-2; TRBD1 matches 10 bases. V lost 1 base and J lost 6; bases outside the gene matches: 9. The CDR3 loop spans 17 amino acids. CDR1 is SGHRS and CDR2 is YFSETQ in the germline V gene. Here the CDR3 reads CASSLSTGTGVAGELFF. CDR3 nucleotide sequence: TGCGCCAGCAGCTTGTCGACCGGGACAGGGGTGGCCGGGGAGCTGTTTTTT.

The chain combines TRBV7-9 with TRBJ2-2; no clear D. V was cut by 2 bases and J by 0 bases, with 4 bases left in between. The germline gives CDR1 SEHNR, CDR2 FQNEAQ (reference sequence). The CDR3 is made up of 14 amino acids. CDR3 in DNA: TGTGCCAGCAGCTTAAGGGCGAACACCGGGGAGCTGTTTTTT. This codes for CASSLRANTGELFF.

This clone showed up just once. This rearrangement joins TRBV6-1 to TRBJ1-1; TRBD1 matches 7 bases. J gave up 3 bases and V 5 bases, and 6 bases lay outside the gene matches. The CDR3 loop spans 14 amino acids. CDR1 is MNHNS and CDR2 is SASEGT in the germline V gene. The CDR3, as DNA: TGTGCCAGCAGTCCTCGGGACAGTTACACTGAAGCTTTCTTT. This translates into CASSPRDSYTEAFF.

The chain combines TRBV7-2 with TRBJ2-3, with D unclear. CDR3 length: 13 amino acids. Per the germline V gene, CDR1 is SGHTA and CDR2 is FQGNSA. V was shortened by 9 bases and J by 2 bases, with 12 bases between the two germline ends. CDR3: CASKGPSTDTQYF. CDR3 nucleotides: TGTGCCAGTAAGGGCCCCTCCACAGATACGCAGTATTTT.

The rearrangement links TRBV9 to TRBJ2-3; 7 bases are shared with TRBD1. V shed 4 bases and J 0 bases; nucleotides not matched to a gene: 5. The CDR3 contains 15 residues. CDR1 is SGDLS and CDR2 is YYNGEE in the germline V gene. CDR3 bases: TGTGCCAGCAGCAGAGGACAGGCTAGCACAGATACGCAGTATTTT. Translating it yields CASSRGQASTDTQYF.

The chain recombines TRBV11-1 with TRBJ2-7, with D uncertain. The CDR3 totals 14 residues. Germline values: CDR1 SGHAT, CDR2 FQDESV (reference sequence). V dropped 3 bases and J dropped 2 bases, with 11 bases sitting between them. CDR3 protein: CASSFGGRAYEQYF. Here the CDR3 DNA reads TGTGCCAGCAGCTTCGGCGGACGGGCCTACGAGCAGTACTTC.

The CDR3 sequence is CASSEDVLWLDTQYF. CDR3 nucleotide sequence: TGTGCCAGCAGCGAGGACGTCCTTTGGCTAGATACGCAGTATTTT. The V gene is TRBV7-2, the J gene TRBJ2-3, with no clear D. Germline values: CDR1 SGHTA, CDR2 FQGNSA. Trimming left V 5 bases short and J 5 bases short, with 17 bases between. This CDR3 is 15 amino acids long.

This clone appeared a single time. The CDR3 region has the DNA TGTGCCAGCAGCCCGCAACGTCGAATATATTTT. Translation: CASSPQRRIYF. The chain recombines TRBV11-2 with TRBJ1-3; no clear D. Germline V lookup: CDR1 SGHAT, CDR2 FQNNGV. The CDR3 extends over 11 amino acids. The V and J ends lost 5 bases and 13 bases respectively, with 12 bases between them.

This chain uses TRBV18 with TRBJ2-5; no clear D gene. V lost 3 bases, J lost 0 bases, and 2 bases lay in between. The CDR3 contains 12 residues. The germline gives CDR1 KGHSH, CDR2 LQKENI. CDR3: CASSPYQETQYF. Written as DNA, the CDR3 is TGTGCCAGCTCACCGTACCAAGAGACCCAGTACTTC.

The chain is built from TRBV5-4 and TRBJ1-1; weak D call: TRBD1 (5 bases). CDR1 and CDR2 (germline): SGHNT, YYREEE (reference sequence). Trimming removed 0 bases at V and 3 bases at J, with 12 bases between. CDR3 length: 15 residues. The CDR3 bases are TGTGCCAGCAGCTTGGCCTCAGGGCTGGACACTGAAGCTTTCTTT. Amino acid sequence: CASSLASGLDTEAFF.

This clone was detected only once. The V gene is TRBV5-1, the J gene TRBJ2-2, with 9 bases identical to TRBD1. The ends lost 4 bases at V and 7 bases at J; junction bases unmatched: 5. This CDR3 region has 14 residues. Germline V gives CDR1 SGHRS, CDR2 YFSETQ. This CDR3 is CASSPGTGNGELFF. DNA for the CDR3: TGCGCCAGCAGCCCAGGGACAGGGAACGGGGAGCTGTTTTTT.

The V call is TRBV27, the J call TRBJ2-3, with TRBD2 matching 14 bases. Germline V gives CDR1 MNHEY, CDR2 SMNVEV (reference sequence). The V and J ends lost 11 bases and 4 bases, in that order; junction bases with no gene match: 2. The CDR3 is 13 amino acids. CDR3 amino acids: CAETSGGADTQYF. CDR3 coding DNA: TGTGCCGAGACTAGCGGGGGGGCAGATACGCAGTATTTT.

This chain links TRBV6-1 with TRBJ2-5; D unclear. CDR1 is MNHNS and CDR2 is SASEGT in the germline V gene. V shed 6 bases and J shed 4 bases, with 9 bases lying between them. This CDR3 comprises 12 residues. The CDR3 bases are TGTGCCAGCAGCGTAGGGTTAGAGACCCAGTACTTC. It encodes CASSVGLETQYF.

This chain joins TRBV5-4 and TRBJ1-4; D is unclear. V was shortened by 1 base and J by 5 bases, with 6 bases between the two germline ends. Germline V gene sequence: CDR1 SGHNT, CDR2 YYREEE (reference sequence). The CDR3 totals 13 residues. This CDR3 reads CASSLHGNEKLFF. The CDR3 DNA reads TGTGCCAGCAGCTTGCACGGGAATGAAAAACTGTTTTTT.

This chain joins TRBV5-1 and TRBJ2-5, with a weak D call TRBD1 (6 bases). This CDR3 contains 14 residues. Looked up from germline, CDR1 is SGHRS and CDR2 is YFSETQ. V lost 4 bases and J lost 2, with 12 bases in between. The CDR3 region has the DNA TGCGCCAGCAGCCCGCAGGGACAACAAGAGACCCAGTACTTC. It is translated as CASSPQGQQETQYF.

The J gene is TRBJ2-7, the V gene TRBV5-1; D perhaps matches TRBD1 (7 bases). Trimming pared 4 bases from V and 7 bases from J, leaving 21 bases between. The CDR3 extends over 15 amino acids. Germline loops: CDR1 SGHRS, CDR2 YFSETQ. CDR3 nucleotide sequence: TGCGCCAGCAGCCCCGGGGGAGTCCCAGGGGGAGAGCAGTACTTC. The encoded protein is CASSPGGVPGGEQYF.

Here the CDR3 DNA reads TGTGCCAGCACCCCGTTTGGGAGCAATCAGCCCCAGCATTTT. Translated: CASTPFGSNQPQHF. The chain joins TRBV6-1 to TRBJ1-5; D is ambiguous. V was trimmed by 7 bases and J by 1 base, leaving 11 bases between them. The CDR3 spans 14 residues. CDR1 and CDR2 (germline): MNHNS, SASEGT.

This chain links TRBV4-2 with TRBJ2-5, with no clear D. V was pared by 3 bases and J by 5 bases, with 10 bases between. This CDR3 region has 13 residues. Germline assignment: CDR1 LGHNA and CDR2 YNFKEQ. CDR3 DNA sequence: TGTGCCAGCAGCCAGGGAATCGCGGAGACCCAGTACTTC. Protein: CASSQGIAETQYF.

The chain recombines TRBV6-1 with TRBJ1-1; D call uncertain. CDR3 length equals 14 residues. Between the trimmed V and J ends, which lost 3 bases and 5 bases, there was a span of 13 bases. CDR1 and CDR2 from the germline V gene are MNHNS and SASEGT. The CDR3 DNA is TGTGCCAGCAGTGACAGAATGGGTTGGACTGAAGCTTTCTTT. This codes for CASSDRMGWTEAFF.

The genes are TRBV13 and TRBJ1-1; 9 bases are a match to TRBD1. Trimming took 5 bases from V and 0 from J; bases not matched to a gene: 7. Germline CDR1 is PRHDT and CDR2 is FYEKMQ (reference sequence). The CDR3 covers 16 residues. This CDR3 reads CASSHGTGLVNTEAFF. DNA of the CDR3: TGTGCCAGCAGCCACGGGACAGGGTTGGTGAACACTGAAGCTTTCTTT.

This chain joins TRBV30 and TRBJ2-1, with D unclear. The length of the CDR3 is 13 residues. Trimming pared 0 bases from V and 5 bases from J, leaving 8 bases between. The V gene's germline CDR1 is GTSNPN and CDR2 SVGIG (reference sequence). The CDR3 loop reads CAWSVSPNNEQFF. CDR3 sequence (DNA): TGTGCCTGGAGTGTAAGCCCGAACAATGAGCAGTTCTTC.

There are a few counts of this clone. V is TRBV19 and J is TRBJ2-1; D possibly uses TRBD1 or TRBD2 (5 bases each). The CDR3 is made up of 14 amino acids. Trimming removed 5 bases from V and 9 bases from J, with 17 bases in between. The germline gives CDR1 LNHDA, CDR2 SQIVND (reference sequence). Here the CDR3 reads CASSLGPNLGEQFF. In DNA form, the CDR3 reads TGTGCCAGTAGTTTGGGACCCAATTTGGGTGAGCAGTTCTTC.

This clone was seen just once. The J gene is TRBJ2-5, the V gene TRBV19; D possibly matches TRBD1 or TRBD2 (5 bases each). CDR3 size: 14 residues. CDR1 and CDR2 from the germline V gene are LNHDA and SQIVND (reference sequence). V lost 6 bases and J lost 5, with 16 bases in between. CDR3 loop: CASSSGPRRETQYF. The CDR3 DNA reads TGTGCCAGTAGCTCGGGACCCCGTCGGGAGACCCAGTACTTC.

The chain joins TRBV30 to TRBJ1-3; D unclear. In germline, CDR1 is GTSNPN, CDR2 SVGIG (reference sequence). Trimming pared 5 bases from V and 0 bases from J, leaving 5 bases between. The CDR3 totals 12 residues. CDR3 in DNA: TGTGCCTGGGTCAGCTCTGGAAACACCATATATTTT. As protein: CAWVSSGNTIYF.

This clone was seen a single time. This chain links TRBV23-1 with TRBJ2-1; D assignment may be TRBD1 or TRBD2 (6 bases each). TRBV23-1 is noted as an ORF with a role that remains uncertain. The CDR3 has 17 residues. V lost 1 base, J lost 9 bases, and 22 bases lay in between. The chain's CDR3 is CASSQLERPSGAFEQFF. In DNA form, the CDR3 reads TGCGCCAGCAGTCAATTGGAGCGCCCGTCGGGGGCGTTTGAGCAGTTCTTC.

The genes are TRBV6-1 and TRBJ2-3; TRBD2 might be the D (6 bases). The ends were cut back, 0 bases at V and 4 bases at J, with 26 bases in the middle. This CDR3 has 20 amino acids. CDR1 is MNHNS and CDR2 is SASEGT in the germline V gene. This CDR3 is CASSEAFRVFGGISADTQYF. The DNA of the CDR3 is TGTGCCAGCAGTGAAGCGTTTAGGGTCTTCGGGGGAATAAGCGCAGATACGCAGTATTTT.